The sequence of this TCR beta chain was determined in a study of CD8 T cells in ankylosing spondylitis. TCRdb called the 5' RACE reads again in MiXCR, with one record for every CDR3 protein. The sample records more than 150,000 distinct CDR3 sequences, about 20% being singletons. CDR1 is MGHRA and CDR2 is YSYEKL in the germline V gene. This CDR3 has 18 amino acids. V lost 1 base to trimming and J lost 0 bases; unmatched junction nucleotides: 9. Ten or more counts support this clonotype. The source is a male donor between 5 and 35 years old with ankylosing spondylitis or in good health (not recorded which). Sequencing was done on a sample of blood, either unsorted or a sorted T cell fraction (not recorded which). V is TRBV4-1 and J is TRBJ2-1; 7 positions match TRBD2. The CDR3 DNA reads TGCGCCAGCAGCCAAGGATTACTAGCGAAGAGCTCCTACAATGAGCAGTTCTTC. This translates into CASSQGLLAKSSYNEQFF.